The 30 T cell receptor beta chains reported below all come from one sample, sequenced in a study of T-cell reconstitution after alpha-beta-depleted transplantation in children. Using unique molecular identifiers, the investigators prepared the TCRbeta library. One entry per CDR3 protein results from TCRdb running MiXCR on the PCR reads. Here the sample spans about 980,000 distinct CDR3 sequences, about 29% being singletons. Here the sequenced sample was PBMCs, mostly from graft donor cells, taken 360 days after TCRalphabeta/CD19-depleted stem cell transplant. The receptors here all came from a boy in the first two years of life who had a stem cell transplant for SCID, so the T cells may come from the graft donor.

The chain has TRBV20-1 and TRBJ2-5, with 9 bases fitting TRBD1. The V gene end was trimmed by 6 bases and the J gene end by 5 bases; junction bases not matched to a gene: 10. Germline V gives CDR1 DFQATT, CDR2 SNEGSKA (reference sequence). This CDR3 comprises 14 residues. Here the CDR3 DNA reads TGCAGTGCCGCTGACAGGGGGAAGGGGGAGACCCAGTACTTC. It is translated as CSAADRGKGETQYF.

The J gene is TRBJ1-1, the V gene TRBV5-1; maybe TRBD1 (5 bases). V was clipped by 2 bases and J by 4 bases, with 9 bases between them. The CDR3 covers 13 residues. Per germline, CDR1 SGHRS and CDR2 YFSETQ. The CDR3 bases are TGCGCCAGCAGCTTTAAGGGGACCACTGAAGCTTTCTTT. Amino acids: CASSFKGTTEAFF. The full variable domain, with the rest looked up from reference TRBV5-1 and TRBJ1-1, is KAGVTQTPRYLIKTRGQQVTLSCSPISGHRSVSWYQQTPGQGLQFLFEYFSETQRNKGNFPGRFSGRQFSNSRSEMNVSTLELGDSALYLCASSFKGTTEAFFGQGTRLTVV.

The chain carries TRBV13 and TRBJ2-5; 10 bases agree with TRBD2. CDR1 is PRHDT and CDR2 is FYEKMQ in the germline V gene (reference sequence). The CDR3 has 16 amino acids. The V and J ends lost 4 bases and 5 bases, in that order; junction bases with no gene match: 10. The CDR3 is CASSSGLAVSRETQYF. The CDR3, as DNA: TGTGCCAGCAGCTCCGGACTAGCGGTCTCTCGGGAGACCCAGTACTTC.

The chain combines TRBV5-1 with TRBJ2-5, with D possibly matching TRBD1 (6 bases). This CDR3 spans 14 amino acids. Trimming took off 5 bases at V and 4 bases at J, with 15 bases between the two ends. CDR1 SGHRS and CDR2 YFSETQ come from the germline V gene. The CDR3 bases are TGCGCCAGCAGATCGAATAGAGGGGGAGAGACCCAGTACTTC. Amino acids: CASRSNRGGETQYF. Combining the CDR3 with reference TRBV5-1 and TRBJ2-5 gives the whole variable domain KAGVTQTPRYLIKTRGQQVTLSCSPISGHRSVSWYQQTPGQGLQFLFEYFSETQRNKGNFPGRFSGRQFSNSRSEMNVSTLELGDSALYLCASRSNRGGETQYFGPGTRLLVL.

There are a few counts of this clonotype. The chain joins TRBV6-1 to TRBJ2-5; 10 nucleotides match TRBD2. From germline, CDR1 is MNHNS and CDR2 SASEGT. V lost 8 bases, J lost 0 bases, and 6 bases stayed unmatched. This CDR3 is 15 amino acids long. CDR3 nucleotides: TGTGCCAGCGCAAGCGGGGGGGAATACCAAGAGACCCAGTACTTC. Translated: CASASGGEYQETQYF.

The chain combines TRBV12-3 or TRBV12-4 with TRBJ2-5, with D perhaps matching TRBD1 (5 bases). The CDR3 contains 14 residues. V was shortened by 2 bases and J by 7 bases, with 14 bases between the two germline ends. The CDR3 here is CASSLLSRDGTQYF. The DNA of the CDR3 is TGTGCCAGCAGTTTATTGTCCAGGGATGGGACCCAGTACTTC.

The chain uses TRBV15 and TRBJ2-7; the D gene could be TRBD1 or TRBD2 (6 bases each). Looked up from germline, CDR1 is LNHNV and CDR2 is YYDKDF (reference sequence). V lost 5 bases and J lost 7, with 12 bases in between. This CDR3 has 12 amino acids. Here the CDR3 reads CATSGGPGEQYF. In DNA form, the CDR3 reads TGTGCCACCAGCGGGGGGCCGGGGGAGCAGTACTTC. Looking up the rest from reference TRBV15 and TRBJ2-7 gives the full variable domain: DAMVIQNPRYQVTQFGKPVTLSCSQTLNHNVMYWYQQKSSQAPKLLFHYYDKDFNNEADTPDNFQSRRPNTSFCFLDIRSPGLGDTAMYLCATSGGPGEQYFGPGTRLTVT.

V gene TRBV28 combines with J gene TRBJ2-1, with TRBD2 matching over 9 bases. The germline V gene has CDR1 MDHEN and CDR2 SYDVKM. The CDR3 has 16 residues. V dropped 6 bases and J dropped 4; count of bases not matched to a gene: 10. CDR3 sequence: CASRPDLAGRYNEQFF. CDR3 in DNA: TGTGCCAGCAGACCGGACCTAGCGGGACGATACAATGAGCAGTTCTTC.

The V gene is TRBV7-9, the J gene TRBJ1-1; 7 bases align to TRBD1. In germline, CDR1 is SEHNR, CDR2 FQNEAQ (reference sequence). The CDR3 runs 14 residues. V lost 7 bases to trimming and J lost 7 bases; unmatched junction nucleotides: 12. CDR3 coding DNA: TGTGCCAGCAACCGGGCACAGGGGATGGGTGAAGCTTTCTTT. Protein: CASNRAQGMGEAFF.

This chain uses TRBV4-2 with TRBJ2-7; D is perhaps TRBD1 (6 bases). Trimming shortened V by 1 base and J by 2 bases, and 18 bases separated the two germline ends. The CDR3 extends over 17 amino acids. Looked up from germline, CDR1 is LGHNA and CDR2 is YNFKEQ. The CDR3 here is CASSQGAGNRAAYEQYF. CDR3 nucleotides: TGTGCCAGCAGCCAAGGGGCAGGTAACAGGGCGGCCTACGAGCAGTACTTC.

This clonotype came up a few times. The DNA of the CDR3 is TGTGCCAGCAGCCACAGAGGGGTAACCTATGGCTACACCTTC. This translates into CASSHRGVTYGYTF. The chain combines TRBV27 with TRBJ1-2, with D maybe TRBD1 (5 bases). The CDR3 runs to 14 residues. V dropped 6 bases and J dropped 4 bases, with 15 bases sitting between them. Germline V gene data show CDR1 as MNHEY and CDR2 as SMNVEV (reference sequence).

This rearrangement joins TRBV11-2 to TRBJ2-7, with a possible D match to TRBD2 (5 bases). V lost 4 bases, J lost 3 bases, and 7 bases lay in between. The CDR3 runs 12 residues. CDR1 is SGHAT, CDR2 FQNNGV, per germline. The CDR3 coding sequence is TGTGCCAGCAGCTGGGAGTTCTACGAGCAGTACTTC. Protein sequence: CASSWEFYEQYF.

The J gene is TRBJ2-3, the V gene TRBV5-1, with a weak D call TRBD2 (7 bases). The CDR3 is 14 residues long. The V end was cut by 7 bases, the J end by 1 base, with 13 bases between. Germline values: CDR1 SGHRS, CDR2 YFSETQ. The CDR3 DNA is TGCGCCAGCGCCCTGGGGGGGCGCACAGATACGCAGTATTTT. It codes for CASALGGRTDTQYF. The whole variable domain, remainder taken from reference TRBV5-1 and TRBJ2-3, is KAGVTQTPRYLIKTRGQQVTLSCSPISGHRSVSWYQQTPGQGLQFLFEYFSETQRNKGNFPGRFSGRQFSNSRSEMNVSTLELGDSALYLCASALGGRTDTQYFGPGTRLTVL.

The chain carries TRBV11-2 and TRBJ2-3; the D gene is possibly TRBD1 (5 bases). The germline gives CDR1 SGHAT, CDR2 FQNNGV. V was cut by 2 bases and J by 0 bases, with 12 bases left in between. This CDR3 has 16 amino acids. CDR3 nucleotide sequence: TGTGCCAGCAGCTTAAGGGGCGCGATCAGCACAGATACGCAGTATTTT. Translation gives CASSLRGAISTDTQYF.

The V and J genes are TRBV24-1 and TRBJ2-2; 9 bases line up with TRBD1. The CDR3 has 16 residues. The V segment lost 5 bases and the J segment 2 bases; nucleotides outside the gene matches: 5. Germline V gene lookup returns CDR1 KGHDR and CDR2 SFDVKD. CDR3 coding DNA: TGTGCCACCAGTGTGGGAACAGGGGGCAACACCGGGGAGCTGTTTTTT. It codes for CATSVGTGGNTGELFF.

This clonotype has more than one count but fewer than ten. This sequence joins TRBV20-1 and TRBJ2-1; TRBD2 matches at 8 bases. With 1 base clipped from V and 3 bases from J, the junction kept 8 bases outside the gene matches. Germline values: CDR1 DFQATT, CDR2 SNEGSKA (reference sequence). This CDR3 has 16 residues. The CDR3 DNA sequence: TGCAGTGCTAGAGTCCCTAAGCGGGGGCTCTACAATGAGCAGTTCTTC. Its protein is CSARVPKRGLYNEQFF.

V usage is TRBV7-2 and J usage is TRBJ2-3; 8 nucleotides match TRBD2. J gave up 10 bases and V 1 base, and 4 bases lay outside the gene matches. The CDR3 runs to 13 residues. Germline CDR1 and CDR2: SGHTA and FQGNSA. The CDR3 nucleotides are TGTGCCAGCAGCTTAGGGGGACTAGTTGCGCAGTATTTT. It specifies CASSLGGLVAQYF. The full variable domain, with the rest looked up from reference TRBV7-2 and TRBJ2-3, is GAGVSQSPSNKVTEKGKDVELRCDPISGHTALYWYRQSLGQGLEFLIYFQGNSAPDKSGLPSDRFSAERTGGSVSTLTIQRTQQEDSAVYLCASSLGGLVAQYFGPGTRLTVL.

This clonotype was counted once. V usage is TRBV7-2 and J usage is TRBJ2-4; D not certain. The CDR3 is made up of 16 amino acids. CDR1 and CDR2 from the germline V gene are SGHTA and FQGNSA. Trimming removed 1 base from V and 3 bases from J, with 13 bases in between. In DNA, the CDR3 is TGTGCCAGCAGCTTAGTAAGCCACGGCGGCAAAAACATTCAGTACTTC. Amino acids: CASSLVSHGGKNIQYF.

The V gene is TRBV7-2, the J gene TRBJ2-1; no clear D. The V end lost 6 bases, the J end lost 7 bases, and 13 bases lay between the germline ends. The CDR3 sequence is 13 residues long. CDR1 is SGHTA and CDR2 is FQGNSA in the germline V gene. The DNA for the CDR3 is TGTGCCAGCAGACCAACCCGAGTAAATGAGCAGTTCTTC. It yields the protein CASRPTRVNEQFF.

This clonotype was seen at least ten times. The chain employs TRBV20-1 and TRBJ2-5; D is unclear. Per the germline V gene, CDR1 is DFQATT and CDR2 is SNEGSKA (reference sequence). Trimming pared 0 bases from V and 2 bases from J, leaving 7 bases between. The CDR3 is made up of 13 amino acids. For the CDR3, the DNA is TGCAGTGCTAGAGAACCGTTACAAGAGACCCAGTACTTC. Its protein product is CSAREPLQETQYF.

The gene calls are TRBV27 and TRBJ2-7, with D perhaps TRBD1 (6 bases). Germline lookup yields CDR1 MNHEY and CDR2 SMNVEV (reference sequence). The V and J ends lost 6 bases and 0 bases respectively, with 15 bases between them. The CDR3 sequence is 15 residues long. CDR3 sequence: CASRVTGPGSYEQYF. The CDR3 region has the DNA TGTGCCAGCAGGGTTACAGGGCCCGGCTCCTACGAGCAGTACTTC.

The chain combines TRBV11-2 with TRBJ2-2; 7 bases agree with TRBD2. J gave up 4 bases and V 5 bases, and 16 bases lay outside the gene matches. Germline V gene data show CDR1 as SGHAT and CDR2 as FQNNGV. The CDR3 contains 18 residues. DNA of the CDR3: TGTGCCAGCAGCGGACCCGGGGGGAACATCGCGGGCACCGGGGAGCTGTTTTTT. Translating it yields CASSGPGGNIAGTGELFF.

This clonotype has just a few counts. The gene calls are TRBV12-3 or TRBV12-4 and TRBJ2-3; TRBD2 matches at 10 bases. V lost 3 bases to trimming and J lost 4 bases; unmatched junction nucleotides: 16. The CDR3 covers 19 residues. CDR3 sequence: CASSFTGLAGARKADTQYF. CDR3 nucleotides: TGTGCCAGCAGTTTCACTGGTCTAGCGGGGGCCCGAAAGGCAGATACGCAGTATTTT.

A single count supports this clonotype. The V call is TRBV5-6, the J call TRBJ2-1; unclear D gene. The length of the CDR3 is 15 residues. Trimming left V 0 bases short and J 0 bases short, with 7 bases between. Germline CDR1 and CDR2: SGHDT and YYEEEE. The CDR3 is CASSLGLNSYNEQFF. The CDR3 bases are TGTGCCAGCAGCTTGGGGTTGAACTCCTACAATGAGCAGTTCTTC. The variable domain in full, with the rest retrieved from reference TRBV5-6 and TRBJ2-1, is DAGVTQSPTHLIKTRGQQVTLRCSPKSGHDTVSWYQQALGQGPQFIFQYYEEEERQRGNFPDRFSGHQFPNYSSELNVNALLLGDSALYLCASSLGLNSYNEQFFGPGTRLTVL.

This clonotype has only a few counts. This chain joins TRBV11-2 and TRBJ2-5; D is perhaps TRBD1 or TRBD2 (6 bases each). Trimming shortened V by 2 bases and J by 4 bases, and 17 bases separated the two germline ends. The CDR3 has 16 residues. Germline values: CDR1 SGHAT, CDR2 FQNNGV. CDR3: CASSLSVEGGRETQYF. DNA of the CDR3: TGTGCCAGCAGCTTAAGCGTGGAAGGGGGGCGAGAGACCCAGTACTTC.

This clonotype was seen a few times. The chain carries TRBV5-1 and TRBJ1-1; 9 nucleotides agree with TRBD1. This CDR3 has 15 residues. With 4 bases clipped from V and 4 bases from J, the junction kept 8 bases outside the gene matches. Germline V CDR1 and CDR2: SGHRS, YFSETQ. The CDR3 nucleotides are TGCGCCAGCAGCGAAGTGACAGGGGGTTTCACTGAAGCTTTCTTT. Translation gives CASSEVTGGFTEAFF.

The rearrangement links TRBV12-3 or TRBV12-4 to TRBJ1-3; D remains unclear. V lost 7 bases and J lost 8, with 18 bases in between. The CDR3 consists of 14 residues. The CDR3 DNA sequence: TGTGCCAGCACCGGTGGCCGAAGCCCATACACCATATATTTT. It yields the protein CASTGGRSPYTIYF.

This clonotype was counted only a few times. CDR3 region: CASSEAALEQFF. The CDR3 DNA reads TGTGCCAGCAGTGAGGCGGCTCTGGAGCAGTTCTTC. The chain employs TRBV2 and TRBJ2-1; D gene unclear. Deletions cut 3 bases from V and 10 bases from J, with 10 bases between. The CDR3 is made up of 12 amino acids. The germline V gene encodes CDR1 SNHLY and CDR2 FYNNEI.

This clonotype showed up just a few times. The chain combines TRBV12-3 or TRBV12-4 with TRBJ2-2; the D gene could be TRBD1 or TRBD2 (5 bases each). This CDR3 is 14 amino acids long. The ends were cut back, 2 bases at V and 3 bases at J, with 7 bases in the middle. The CDR3 nucleotides are TGTGCCAGCAGTTTACAGGGACACACCGGGGAGCTGTTTTTT. This encodes CASSLQGHTGELFF.

This rearrangement joins TRBV5-1 to TRBJ1-5; TRBD1 is a possible D gene (6 bases). V lost 4 bases and J 9 bases, leaving 17 bases between the germline ends. The V gene's germline CDR1 is SGHRS and CDR2 YFSETQ. The CDR3 spans 14 residues. The CDR3: CASSVWGLQGPQHF. Written as DNA, the CDR3 is TGCGCCAGCAGCGTATGGGGGCTGCAGGGGCCCCAGCATTTT.